Included here is one TCR beta chain sequence, with context. The antigen remains unidentified. RNA, once extracted, was reverse transcribed into cDNA for use as the sequencing template. Profiling relied on immunoSEQ multiplex PCR, and the TCRdb table lists in-frame clones only, not all of them. There are some 180,000 clones in the sample; about 53% occur only once, and 10% to 14% lies in the top ten. The sample's treatment: oral pan-JAK inhibitor, 5-10 mg twice daily. These data are taken from a study of CD8+ T cells in alopecia areata. For the study at large: Treated patients were scored for severity by percent of scalp affected. Findings and caveats of the study: Many expanded lesional clones stayed in scalp and blood while on tofacitinib.

The receptor was isolated from a human donor with alopecia areata. This specimen was CD8+ T cells sorted from blood, taken at week 24, from a patient treated with tofacitinib.

Written as DNA, the CDR3 is TGTGCCAGCAGCGTAGAAGGGGACCCGGGACAGTATTTGACAGATACGCAGTATTTT. Protein: CASSVEGDPGQYLTDTQYF. This chain connects TRBV9 to TRBJ2-3; 7 bases are a match to TRBD1. CDR1 SGDLS and CDR2 YYNGEE come from the germline V gene. The trim removed 0 bases at V and 3 bases at J, leaving 16 bases unmatched. The CDR3 is made up of 19 amino acids.